This is a list of T cell receptor beta chains from one sample in a study of blood T cell repertoires in COVID-19. Produced via immunoSEQ multiplex PCR; TCRdb's table is partial and in-frame only. The table lists over 80,000 clones, approximately 89% of them singletons. Sample: peripheral blood. The receptor source for this set is a middle-aged man with acute or convalescent COVID-19. Each CDR3 is given with its conserved first and last residue. Fields, in order: CDR3 length, J gene, clone size, V gene, D gene, CDR3 DNA, CDR3 protein. The D gene is left open where the match is weak. Expanded clones get a size class; other rows say once, few or many, or leave the size out.

cdr3_length: 15; j_call: TRBJ2-7; clone_size: -; v_call: TRBV18; d_call: TRBD2; cdr3_nt: TGTGCCAGCTCACCACGGGGGGGTGCCCCCTACGAGCAGTACTTC; cdr3_aa: CASSPRGGAPYEQYF
cdr3_length: 14; j_call: TRBJ1-1; clone_size: -; v_call: TRBV11-3; d_call: -; cdr3_nt: TGTGCCAGCAGCTTTCAGTCGTCGGGAGGTGAAGCTTTCTTT; cdr3_aa: CASSFQSSGGEAFF
cdr3_length: 13; j_call: TRBJ1-2; clone_size: -; v_call: TRBV5-1; d_call: -; cdr3_nt: TGCGCCAGCAGCTTGGTTGAGGGAAGTGGCTACACCTTC; cdr3_aa: CASSLVEGSGYTF
cdr3_length: 13; j_call: TRBJ1-5; clone_size: -; v_call: TRBV30; d_call: -; cdr3_nt: TGTGCCTGGAGTCATGGACCGGGGAAGCCCCAGCATTTT; cdr3_aa: CAWSHGPGKPQHF
cdr3_length: 15; j_call: TRBJ2-1; clone_size: -; v_call: TRBV11-2; d_call: -; cdr3_nt: TGTGCCAGCAGCTTAGATGTAAGGACAGACAATGAGCAGTTCTTC; cdr3_aa: CASSLDVRTDNEQFF
cdr3_length: 14; j_call: TRBJ1-4; clone_size: -; v_call: TRBV6-5; d_call: TRBD1; cdr3_nt: TGTGCCAGCAGTTACGGGACAGGGTTGCAAAAACTGTTTTTT; cdr3_aa: CASSYGTGLQKLFF
cdr3_length: 13; j_call: TRBJ1-2; clone_size: -; v_call: TRBV30; d_call: TRBD1; cdr3_nt: TGTGCCTTGGTGCCCCAGGGGGCGAATGGCTACACCTTC; cdr3_aa: CALVPQGANGYTF
cdr3_length: 13; j_call: TRBJ1-1; clone_size: -; v_call: TRBV7-8; d_call: -; cdr3_nt: TGTGCCAGCAGCTCCGCAGTTCACACTGAAGCTTTCTTT; cdr3_aa: CASSSAVHTEAFF
cdr3_length: 13; j_call: TRBJ1-1; clone_size: -; v_call: TRBV5-4; d_call: -; cdr3_nt: TGTGCCAGCAGCTTGGAACAGGGCACTGAAGCTTTCTTT; cdr3_aa: CASSLEQGTEAFF
cdr3_length: 13; j_call: TRBJ2-3; clone_size: -; v_call: TRBV2; d_call: -; cdr3_nt: TGTGCCAGCCAGGGTGAGGACACAGATACGCAGTATTTT; cdr3_aa: CASQGEDTDTQYF
cdr3_length: 16; j_call: TRBJ2-1; clone_size: -; v_call: TRBV27; d_call: TRBD2; cdr3_nt: TGTGCCAGCAGTTTTCATTTTGGCGGGAGAGGAAATGAGCAGTTCTTC; cdr3_aa: CASSFHFGGRGNEQFF
cdr3_length: 16; j_call: TRBJ2-1; clone_size: few; v_call: TRBV24-1; d_call: TRBD2; cdr3_nt: TGTGCCACCAGTGATCCCGAAGCGGGGGGCTACAATGAGCAGTTCTTC; cdr3_aa: CATSDPEAGGYNEQFF
cdr3_length: 15; j_call: TRBJ2-7; clone_size: few; v_call: TRBV11-2; d_call: TRBD2; cdr3_nt: TGTGCCAGCAGCTTCTTAGCGGGAGCATCGGGAGAGCAGTACTTC; cdr3_aa: CASSFLAGASGEQYF
cdr3_length: 17; j_call: TRBJ1-1; clone_size: -; v_call: TRBV5-5; d_call: -; cdr3_nt: TGTGCCAGCAGCTTGAGCTTCGGGGGAGGGGAAGGCACTGAAGCTTTCTTT; cdr3_aa: CASSLSFGGGEGTEAFF
cdr3_length: 14; j_call: TRBJ1-1; clone_size: -; v_call: TRBV6-5; d_call: -; cdr3_nt: TGTGCCAGCTTCCCGACAAGGTCGGTCACTGAAGCTTTCTTT; cdr3_aa: CASFPTRSVTEAFF
cdr3_length: 16; j_call: TRBJ1-6; clone_size: -; v_call: TRBV7-2; d_call: TRBD1; cdr3_nt: TGTGCCAGCAGAATTTCCGGGACAGCTTATAATTCACCCCTCCACTTT; cdr3_aa: CASRISGTAYNSPLHF
cdr3_length: 14; j_call: TRBJ2-7; clone_size: -; v_call: TRBV28; d_call: TRBD2; cdr3_nt: TGTGCCAGCAGCCCTGGACTAGCGGGAGTTAAGCAGTACTTC; cdr3_aa: CASSPGLAGVKQYF
cdr3_length: 9; j_call: TRBJ2-2; clone_size: -; v_call: TRBV20-1; d_call: -; cdr3_nt: TGCAGTGATAACACCGAGCTGTTTTTT; cdr3_aa: CSDNTELFF
cdr3_length: 13; j_call: TRBJ2-7; clone_size: -; v_call: TRBV3-1/TRBV3-2; d_call: -; cdr3_nt: TGTGCCAGCAGCTCGGTGAGCTCCTACGAGCAGTACTTC; cdr3_aa: CASSSVSSYEQYF
cdr3_length: 13; j_call: TRBJ2-1; clone_size: few; v_call: TRBV19; d_call: -; cdr3_nt: TGTGCCAGTAGTGCAGGGAGGTACAATGAGCAGTTCTTC; cdr3_aa: CASSAGRYNEQFF
cdr3_length: 14; j_call: TRBJ1-3; clone_size: -; v_call: TRBV5-6; d_call: -; cdr3_nt: TGTGCCAGCAGGCCCCCCGGCGGTGGAAACACCATATATTTT; cdr3_aa: CASRPPGGGNTIYF
cdr3_length: 13; j_call: TRBJ2-7; clone_size: -; v_call: TRBV7-8; d_call: -; cdr3_nt: TGTGCCAGCAGAGGAGGCCAGCAATACGAGCAGTACTTC; cdr3_aa: CASRGGQQYEQYF
cdr3_length: 16; j_call: TRBJ2-5; clone_size: -; v_call: TRBV5-1; d_call: TRBD1; cdr3_nt: TGCGCCAGCACACGGGAAGATGGGACAGGGCGGGAGACCCAGTACTTC; cdr3_aa: CASTREDGTGRETQYF
cdr3_length: 15; j_call: TRBJ1-4; clone_size: once; v_call: TRBV5-5; d_call: TRBD1; cdr3_nt: TGTGCCAGCAGACGGGACAGCCAAGCGTATGAAAAACTGTTTTTT; cdr3_aa: CASRRDSQAYEKLFF
cdr3_length: 12; j_call: TRBJ1-2; clone_size: -; v_call: TRBV12-3/TRBV12-4; d_call: TRBD1; cdr3_nt: TGTGCCAGCAGTGGGACAGGGGCTGGCTACACCTTC; cdr3_aa: CASSGTGAGYTF
cdr3_length: 16; j_call: TRBJ1-6; clone_size: -; v_call: TRBV27; d_call: TRBD1; cdr3_nt: TGTGCCAGCAGCTATCCTTCCGGGACAGGGCTTTCACCCCTCCACTTT; cdr3_aa: CASSYPSGTGLSPLHF
cdr3_length: 17; j_call: TRBJ2-1; clone_size: -; v_call: TRBV4-2; d_call: TRBD2; cdr3_nt: TGTGCCAGCAGCCAAGATCGGACTAGCGGCACCTACAATGAGCAGTTCTTC; cdr3_aa: CASSQDRTSGTYNEQFF
cdr3_length: 13; j_call: TRBJ1-1; clone_size: -; v_call: TRBV11-2; d_call: TRBD1; cdr3_nt: TGTGCCAGCAGCCCCGGGACAGGGGTTGAAGCTTTCTTT; cdr3_aa: CASSPGTGVEAFF
cdr3_length: 14; j_call: TRBJ2-3; clone_size: -; v_call: TRBV29-1; d_call: -; cdr3_nt: TGCAGCGTTGACCGCGGGTCCGCCACAGATACGCAGTATTTT; cdr3_aa: CSVDRGSATDTQYF
cdr3_length: 16; j_call: TRBJ1-4; clone_size: -; v_call: TRBV7-9; d_call: -; cdr3_nt: TGTGCCAGCAGCCCGACCACGGGGGGGTTTAATGAAAAACTGTTTTTT; cdr3_aa: CASSPTTGGFNEKLFF
cdr3_length: 13; j_call: TRBJ1-3; clone_size: once; v_call: TRBV12-3/TRBV12-4; d_call: -; cdr3_nt: TGTGCCAGCAGTGACAGGAATGGAAACACCATATATTTT; cdr3_aa: CASSDRNGNTIYF
cdr3_length: 15; j_call: TRBJ2-4; clone_size: -; v_call: TRBV19; d_call: TRBD2; cdr3_nt: TGTGCCAGTAGTAGACTAGCTGTAGCCAAAAACATTCAGTACTTC; cdr3_aa: CASSRLAVAKNIQYF
cdr3_length: 17; j_call: TRBJ2-5; clone_size: -; v_call: TRBV27; d_call: -; cdr3_nt: TGTGCCAGCAGTTTCCCTACGGGAGACATTCTCATAGAGACCCAGTACTTC; cdr3_aa: CASSFPTGDILIETQYF
cdr3_length: 14; j_call: TRBJ1-5; clone_size: -; v_call: TRBV2; d_call: TRBD1; cdr3_nt: TGTGCCAGCAGTCCGACAGGGGGCAATCAGCCCCAGCATTTT; cdr3_aa: CASSPTGGNQPQHF
cdr3_length: 13; j_call: TRBJ2-5; clone_size: -; v_call: TRBV2; d_call: -; cdr3_nt: TGTGCCAGCAATTCGGGAGTAGGCGAGACCCAGTACTTC; cdr3_aa: CASNSGVGETQYF